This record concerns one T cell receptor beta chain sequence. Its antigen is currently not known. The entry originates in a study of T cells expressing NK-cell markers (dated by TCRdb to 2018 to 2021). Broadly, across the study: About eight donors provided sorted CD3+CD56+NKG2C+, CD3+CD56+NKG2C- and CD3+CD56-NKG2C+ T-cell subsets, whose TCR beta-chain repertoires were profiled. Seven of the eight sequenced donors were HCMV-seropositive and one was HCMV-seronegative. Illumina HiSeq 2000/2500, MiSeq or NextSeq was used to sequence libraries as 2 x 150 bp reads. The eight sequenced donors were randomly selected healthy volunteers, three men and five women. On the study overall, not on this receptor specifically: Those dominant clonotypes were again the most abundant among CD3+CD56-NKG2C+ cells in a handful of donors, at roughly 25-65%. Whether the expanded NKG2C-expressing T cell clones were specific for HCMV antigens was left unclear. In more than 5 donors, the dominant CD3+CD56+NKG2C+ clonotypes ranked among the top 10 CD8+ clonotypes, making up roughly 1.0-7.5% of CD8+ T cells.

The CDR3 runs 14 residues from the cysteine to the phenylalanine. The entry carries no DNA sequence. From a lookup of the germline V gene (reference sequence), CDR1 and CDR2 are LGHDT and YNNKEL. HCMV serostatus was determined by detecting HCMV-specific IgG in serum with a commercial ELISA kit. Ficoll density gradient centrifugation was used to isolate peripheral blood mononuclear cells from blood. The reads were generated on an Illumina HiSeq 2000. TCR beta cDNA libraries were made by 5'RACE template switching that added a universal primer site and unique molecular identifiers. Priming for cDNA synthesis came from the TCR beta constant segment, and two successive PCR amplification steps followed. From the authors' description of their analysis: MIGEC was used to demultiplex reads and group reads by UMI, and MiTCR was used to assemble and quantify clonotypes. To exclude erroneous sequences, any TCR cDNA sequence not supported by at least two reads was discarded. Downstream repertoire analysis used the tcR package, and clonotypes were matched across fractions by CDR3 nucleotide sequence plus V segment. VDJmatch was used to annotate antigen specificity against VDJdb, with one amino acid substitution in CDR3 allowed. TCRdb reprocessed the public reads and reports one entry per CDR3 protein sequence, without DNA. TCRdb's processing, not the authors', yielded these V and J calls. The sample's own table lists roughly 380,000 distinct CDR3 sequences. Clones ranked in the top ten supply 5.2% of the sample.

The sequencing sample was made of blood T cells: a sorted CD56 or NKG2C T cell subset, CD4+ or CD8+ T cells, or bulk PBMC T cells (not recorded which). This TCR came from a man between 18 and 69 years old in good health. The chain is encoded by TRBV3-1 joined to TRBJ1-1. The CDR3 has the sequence CASSRDARNTEAFF. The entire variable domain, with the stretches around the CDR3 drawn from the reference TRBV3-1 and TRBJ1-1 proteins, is DTAVSQTPKYLVTQMGNDKSIKCEQNLGHDTMYWYKQDSKKFLKIMFSYNNKELIINETVPNRFSPKSPDKAHLNLHINSLELGDSAVYFCASSRDARNTEAFFGQGTRLTVV.